Here is one T cell receptor beta chain with its context. Antigen specificity is unknown. This sample was included in a study of cytomegalovirus exposure and HLA in healthy donors. Overall study context: Under 90% of more than 300 genotyped donors fell in the Caucasian-associated ancestry cluster. General study points: There were over 150 TCR beta chains listed as cytomegalovirus-associated. Earlier analysis looked at TCR beta V segments, and most were productive about 87% or about 30% of the time.

V lost 8 bases to trimming and J lost 4 bases; unmatched junction nucleotides: 10. The length of the CDR3 is 14 residues. Germline loops: CDR1 MNHEY, CDR2 SMNVEV (reference sequence). Primers: 60 Vbeta forward and 13 Jbeta reverse. Method: immunoSEQ multiplex PCR; TCRdb's copy keeps in-frame clones and lacks some. The sample contains about 120,000 clones, around 80% of which appear only once. This chain joins TRBV27 and TRBJ1-2; 7 bases are shared with TRBD1. The sequence derives from a young man in good health and CMV-seronegative. The source material was PBMCs. For the CDR3, the DNA is TGTGCCAGCGGTCTGGGGTCAGGGGGCTATGGCTACACCTTC. Its translation is CASGLGSGGYGYTF.